Below, 32 T cell receptor beta chains from the same sample are listed, as sequenced in a study of blood T cell repertoires in COVID-19. Measured with immunoSEQ multiplex PCR; TCRdb has only the in-frame clones, and not every one. The sample shows some 230,000 clones, 84% of them seen only once. The sequencing sample was made of peripheral blood. Receptor source: an older woman with acute or convalescent COVID-19.

V gene TRBV7-2 combines with J gene TRBJ2-7; a possible D gene is TRBD2 (6 bases). V shed 5 bases and J shed 0 bases, with 8 bases lying between them. The germline CDR1 and CDR2 sequences are SGHTA and FQGNSA. The CDR3 length is 13 residues. DNA of the CDR3: TGTGCCAGCAGCCCCGGGGGCTCCTACGAGCAGTACTTC. Encoded protein: CASSPGGSYEQYF.

The V and J genes are TRBV5-1 and TRBJ1-1; 7 nucleotides align to TRBD1. CDR1 SGHRS and CDR2 YFSETQ come from the germline V gene. The CDR3 length is 14 residues. V trimming: 4 bases; J trimming: 4 bases; junction bases outside the gene matches: 7. DNA of the CDR3: TGCGCCAGCAGCGGGGGACAGCCATTCACTGAAGCTTTCTTT. Its translation is CASSGGQPFTEAFF.

This sequence joins TRBV29-1 and TRBJ2-2, with TRBD1 identical over 7 bases. Germline V gene sequence: CDR1 SQVTM, CDR2 ANQGSEA. CDR3 length equals 15 residues. The V segment lost 5 bases and the J segment 4 bases; nucleotides outside the gene matches: 10. Here the CDR3 reads CSVKGAVRGTGELFF. The DNA for the CDR3 is TGCAGCGTTAAGGGGGCGGTTAGGGGCACCGGGGAGCTGTTTTTT.

This clone was seen a handful of times. The chain joins TRBV7-9 to TRBJ1-1, with unresolved D. The CDR3 consists of 14 residues. Germline CDR1 SEHNR, CDR2 FQNEAQ (reference sequence). V lost 8 bases to trimming and J lost 1 base, with 14 bases between them. The CDR3 sequence: CASLRESWNTEAFF. In nucleotides, the CDR3 is TGTGCCAGCCTACGGGAGAGTTGGAACACTGAAGCTTTCTTT.

This sequence joins TRBV19 and TRBJ2-5; 8 positions match TRBD2. Germline loops: CDR1 LNHDA, CDR2 SQIVND (reference sequence). Unmatched junction bases numbered 3, after V lost 2 bases and J lost 1 base. The CDR3 loop spans 15 amino acids. The CDR3 reads CASSISSGAQETQYF. In DNA form, the CDR3 reads TGTGCCAGTAGTATAAGTAGCGGGGCCCAAGAGACCCAGTACTTC.

This clone turned up a few times. The chain couples TRBV29-1 to TRBJ1-1, with a weak D call TRBD1 (5 bases). Germline CDR1 is SQVTM and CDR2 is ANQGSEA. V lost 4 bases and J 0 bases, leaving 18 bases between the germline ends. The CDR3 is 16 amino acids. The CDR3 loop reads CSVGSDRQTMNTEAFF. The CDR3 DNA sequence: TGCAGCGTTGGGAGCGACAGACAAACTATGAACACTGAAGCTTTCTTT.

V usage is TRBV10-3 and J usage is TRBJ2-2; TRBD1 aligns across 9 bases. CDR3 length: 15 amino acids. Germline V gene sequence: CDR1 ENHRY, CDR2 SYGVKD. Trimming at V came to 6 bases and at J to 3 bases, leaving 5 bases not matched to a gene. CDR3 protein: CAIRSDRGDTGELFF. Written as DNA, the CDR3 is TGTGCCATCAGATCGGACAGGGGTGACACCGGGGAGCTGTTTTTT.

The chain links TRBV12-3 or TRBV12-4 to TRBJ1-2, with a possible D match to TRBD1 (5 bases). Trimming removed 5 bases at V and 7 bases at J, with 14 bases between. The CDR3 sequence is 13 residues long. CDR3 amino acids: CASSPTGVGGYTF. In DNA form, the CDR3 reads TGTGCCAGCAGTCCGACGGGGGTAGGTGGCTACACCTTC.

This chain links TRBV6-2 or TRBV6-3 with TRBJ2-1; a possible D gene is TRBD2 (6 bases). The CDR3 loop spans 16 amino acids. V was pared by 4 bases and J by 0 bases, with 13 bases between. Germline-derived CDR1 and CDR2 are MNHEY and SVGEGT. DNA for the CDR3: TGTGCCAGCAGTTCCCCCCGGGAGAGCTCCTACAATGAGCAGTTCTTC. Translated: CASSSPRESSYNEQFF.

CDR3 sequence (DNA): TGTGCCTGGAGTTCGGACAGGGAACAGCCCCAGCATTTT. It codes for CAWSSDREQPQHF. The chain is built from TRBV30 and TRBJ1-5; 8 nucleotides agree with TRBD1. This CDR3 is 13 amino acids long. Germline trimming cut 2 bases from V and 7 bases from J; bases unmatched to any gene: 4. Germline CDR1 GTSNPN, CDR2 SVGIG (reference sequence).

The chain is built from TRBV19 and TRBJ2-5, with 7 bases lining up with TRBD1. The CDR3 consists of 14 residues. The V gene's germline CDR1 is LNHDA and CDR2 SQIVND (reference sequence). V shed 4 bases, J shed 2 bases, and the junction held 4 bases outside the gene matches. In DNA, the CDR3 is TGTGCCAGTAGTACCACAGGGGAACAAGAGACCCAGTACTTC. Translating it yields CASSTTGEQETQYF.

This clone was recorded a few times. The chain links TRBV19 to TRBJ1-2; maybe TRBD1 (6 bases). Germline V gene sequence: CDR1 LNHDA, CDR2 SQIVND (reference sequence). V shed 5 bases and J shed 0 bases, with 16 bases lying between them. The CDR3 totals 16 residues. DNA of the CDR3: TGTGCCAGTAGTCATAGGGGGGGCGGCGCTAACTATGGCTACACCTTC. This encodes CASSHRGGGANYGYTF.

V usage is TRBV4-2 and J usage is TRBJ1-2; no definite D call. This CDR3 region has 16 residues. From germline, CDR1 is LGHNA and CDR2 YNFKEQ. V lost 0 bases and J 4 bases, leaving 15 bases between the germline ends. The CDR3 reads CASSQDGNTVTYGYTF. In DNA, the CDR3 is TGTGCCAGCAGCCAAGATGGAAACACAGTTACCTATGGCTACACCTTC.

This clone was recorded a few times. This rearrangement joins TRBV4-2 to TRBJ1-2, with D possibly matching TRBD1 (5 bases). V dropped 0 bases and J dropped 4 bases, with 12 bases sitting between them. The CDR3 is made up of 15 amino acids. Looked up from germline, CDR1 is LGHNA and CDR2 is YNFKEQ. CDR3 nucleotides: TGTGCCAGCAGCCAAGATCCCGACAGTGGCTATGGCTACACCTTC. Translated, it gives CASSQDPDSGYGYTF.

V is TRBV28 and J is TRBJ2-7; perhaps TRBD2 as D (7 bases). The germline CDR1 and CDR2 sequences are MDHEN and SYDVKM. Between the trimmed V and J ends, which lost 2 bases and 5 bases, there was a span of 10 bases. The CDR3 has 13 residues. CDR3 sequence reads: CASSLAGAHEQYF. CDR3 DNA: TGTGCCAGCAGTTTAGCGGGGGCCCACGAGCAGTACTTC.

V gene TRBV7-6 combines with J gene TRBJ2-1; 7 positions match TRBD2. This CDR3 contains 16 residues. The J segment lost 1 base and the V segment lost 1 base, leaving 4 bases of the junction unmatched. CDR1 and CDR2 from the germline V gene are SGHVS and FNYEAQ. The CDR3 spells CASSLGGGGSYNEQFF. The DNA for the CDR3 is TGTGCCAGCAGCTTAGGCGGGGGTGGATCCTACAATGAGCAGTTCTTC. The full variable domain, rest sourced from reference TRBV7-6 and TRBJ2-1, is GAGVSQSPRYKVTKRGQDVALRCDPISGHVSLYWYRQALGQGPEFLTYFNYEAQQDKSGLPNDRFSAERPEGSISTLTIQRTEQRDSAMYRCASSLGGGGSYNEQFFGPGTRLTVL.

The chain is built from TRBV15 and TRBJ2-1; D is possibly TRBD1 (7 bases). In germline, CDR1 is LNHNV, CDR2 YYDKDF (reference sequence). The CDR3 is 13 residues long. V lost 5 bases to trimming and J lost 7 bases, with 12 bases between them. The CDR3, as DNA: TGTGCCACCAGCCCAGGGGGGCCTAATGAGCAGTTCTTC. Its protein product is CATSPGGPNEQFF. Full variable domain (outside the CDR3, taken from reference TRBV15 and TRBJ2-1): DAMVIQNPRYQVTQFGKPVTLSCSQTLNHNVMYWYQQKSSQAPKLLFHYYDKDFNNEADTPDNFQSRRPNTSFCFLDIRSPGLGDTAMYLCATSPGGPNEQFFGPGTRLTVL.

The chain carries TRBV30 and TRBJ2-7; 8 positions match TRBD2. CDR1 is GTSNPN, CDR2 SVGIG, per germline (reference sequence). V was clipped by 3 bases and J by 0 bases; unmatched bases: 10. The CDR3 contains 16 residues. This CDR3 reads CAWRIMAGGSSYEQYF. The CDR3 bases are TGTGCCTGGAGAATAATGGCGGGGGGTAGCTCCTACGAGCAGTACTTC.

The chain carries TRBV18 and TRBJ1-1; 8 nucleotides align to TRBD1. The CDR3 is made up of 15 amino acids. Germline V gene data show CDR1 as KGHSH and CDR2 as LQKENI. V gave up 2 bases and J gave up 1 base; unmatched junction bases: 3. The DNA for the CDR3 is TGTGCCAGCTCACCATCAGGGACAGGGAACACTGAAGCTTTCTTT. Protein sequence: CASSPSGTGNTEAFF. The full variable domain, in which reference TRBV18 and TRBJ1-1 provide the parts outside the CDR3, is NAGVMQNPRHLVRRRGQEARLRCSPMKGHSHVYWYRQLPEEGLKFMVYLQKENIIDESGMPKERFSAEFPKEGPSILRIQQVVRGDSAAYFCASSPSGTGNTEAFFGQGTRLTVV.

The CDR3 is CSASRDRYTEAFF. For the CDR3, the DNA is TGCAGCGCGAGCCGGGACAGATACACTGAAGCTTTCTTT. The rearrangement joins TRBV29-1 to TRBJ1-1; TRBD1 matches at 7 bases. Losses at the gene ends were 7 bases for V and 3 bases for J; bases not matched to a gene: 8. The germline gives CDR1 SQVTM, CDR2 ANQGSEA. The CDR3 sequence is 13 residues long.

This clone was detected only once. V and J are TRBV7-9 and TRBJ2-1; no clear D. The germline V gene encodes CDR1 SEHNR and CDR2 FQNEAQ (reference sequence). The CDR3 totals 13 residues. Trimming cost V 5 bases and J 1 base, with 6 bases left between them. This CDR3 is CASSPSSYNEQFF. CDR3 in DNA: TGTGCCAGCAGCCCCTCGTCCTACAATGAGCAGTTCTTC.

The rearrangement links TRBV5-1 to TRBJ2-7, with TRBD1 matching 7 bases. Germline V gene data show CDR1 as SGHRS and CDR2 as YFSETQ. V was clipped by 4 bases and J by 2 bases; unmatched bases: 6. This CDR3 region has 14 residues. Written as DNA, the CDR3 is TGCGCCAGCAGCCCGACAGGGTTCGCCTACGAGCAGTACTTC. Amino acids: CASSPTGFAYEQYF.

This chain connects TRBV7-6 to TRBJ2-3, with 7 bases identical to TRBD2. The CDR3 covers 15 residues. Trimming cost V 5 bases and J 2 bases; bases outside gene matches: 7. Germline V CDR1 and CDR2: SGHVS, FNYEAQ. The CDR3: CASSLQAGPTDTQYF. CDR3 DNA sequence: TGTGCCAGCAGCCTCCAAGCGGGGCCCACAGATACGCAGTATTTT.

The rearrangement uses TRBV28 and TRBJ1-4, with TRBD1 identical over 9 bases. J lost 6 bases, V lost 3 bases, and 5 bases had no gene match. Germline V gene data show CDR1 as MDHEN and CDR2 as SYDVKM. The CDR3 loop spans 15 amino acids. The CDR3 protein is CASSFSGQGDEKLFF. CDR3 coding DNA: TGTGCCAGCAGTTTCTCGGGACAGGGTGATGAAAAACTGTTTTTT.

V usage is TRBV6-5 and J usage is TRBJ1-5, with 12 bases lining up with TRBD1. The germline gives CDR1 MNHEY, CDR2 SVGAGI. CDR3 length: 12 amino acids. V was pared by 8 bases and J by 7 bases, with 0 bases of the junction left unmatched. The CDR3 reads CASGTGGQPQHF. CDR3 nucleotides: TGTGCCAGCGGGACAGGGGGCCAGCCCCAGCATTTT.

The genes are TRBV15 and TRBJ2-7; 8 bases map to TRBD2. This CDR3 region has 16 residues. Per the germline V gene, CDR1 is LNHNV and CDR2 is YYDKDF (reference sequence). V lost 0 bases, J lost 1 base, and 5 bases stayed unmatched. The DNA of the CDR3 is TGTGCCACCAGCAGAGATCAGCAGCGGGGGTCCTACGAGCAGTACTTC. Translated: CATSRDQQRGSYEQYF. Full variable domain (missing parts from reference TRBV15 and TRBJ2-7): DAMVIQNPRYQVTQFGKPVTLSCSQTLNHNVMYWYQQKSSQAPKLLFHYYDKDFNNEADTPDNFQSRRPNTSFCFLDIRSPGLGDTAMYLCATSRDQQRGSYEQYFGPGTRLTVT.

V gene TRBV6-5 combines with J gene TRBJ2-6; maybe TRBD1 (5 bases). This CDR3 has 13 residues. V shed 7 bases and J shed 3 bases, with 7 bases lying between them. The germline V gene has CDR1 MNHEY and CDR2 SVGAGI. CDR3 DNA: TGTGCCAGCATAGGGGTTGGGGCCAACGTCCTGACTTTC. Its protein product is CASIGVGANVLTF.

The V call is TRBV5-6, the J call TRBJ2-7, with TRBD2 matching over 7 bases. The J segment lost 0 bases and the V segment lost 3 bases, leaving 6 bases of the junction unmatched. The germline gives CDR1 SGHDT, CDR2 YYEEEE. The CDR3 runs to 15 residues. The CDR3 nucleotides are TGTGCCAGCAGCTGGGGAGCGGGGAGCTCCTACGAGCAGTACTTC. Amino acids: CASSWGAGSSYEQYF.

V usage is TRBV7-9 and J usage is TRBJ2-1, with 8 bases aligning to TRBD2. Trimming cost V 3 bases and J 6 bases; bases outside gene matches: 7. This CDR3 is 15 amino acids long. In germline, CDR1 is SEHNR, CDR2 FQNEAQ (reference sequence). The CDR3, as DNA: TGTGCCAGCAGCTTTGCAGCGGGGGCCCCCAATGAGCAGTTCTTC. This codes for CASSFAAGAPNEQFF.

The chain links TRBV10-3 to TRBJ2-6; 8 bases are a match to TRBD2. The germline V gene encodes CDR1 ENHRY and CDR2 SYGVKD. The V gene end was trimmed by 1 base and the J gene end by 4 bases; junction bases not matched to a gene: 9. The CDR3 contains 18 residues. The CDR3 sequence: CAISEYGGGPPGANVLTF. The CDR3 DNA follows: TGTGCCATCAGTGAGTACGGGGGGGGGCCTCCCGGGGCCAACGTCCTGACTTTC.

Turning to this clone: A much larger clone lies a single base off, so this may be a read error. The chain has TRBV3-1 (or the pseudogene TRBV3-2) and TRBJ1-6, with 8 bases matching TRBD1. Germline CDR1 reads LGHDT; CDR2 reads YNNKEL (reference sequence). Germline trimming cut 2 bases from V and 5 bases from J; bases unmatched to any gene: 2. This CDR3 contains 15 residues. CDR3 amino acids: CASSQRTGNNSPLHF. The CDR3, as DNA: TGTGCCAGCAGCCAACGGACAGGGAATAATTCACCCCTCCACTTT.

The chain has TRBV18 and TRBJ2-1; D possibly corresponds to TRBD2 (5 bases). Between the trimmed V and J ends, which lost 8 bases and 5 bases, there was a span of 13 bases. The CDR3 is 13 residues long. Germline CDR1 and CDR2: KGHSH and LQKENI. The CDR3 DNA reads TGTGCCAGCGCGAAGGAGACTAACAATGAGCAGTTCTTC. This translates into CASAKETNNEQFF.